The clone carrying this T cell receptor (beta chain) was counted a few times. The target antigen is unknown. These data originate in a study of T cells after yellow fever vaccination. The study, taken as a whole, reports: CD4 and CD8 compartments shared a small share of clonotypes, likely from convergent recombination. Researchers cautioned that FACS-sorted repertoires could harbor abundant clonotypes contaminating from the bulk population. A large majority of primary-vaccination clones showed up again after the booster (under 98% CD4, 75% to 90% CD8). When the response was secondary, it was weaker but reached its peak faster, day 5 versus 15.

One entry per CDR3 protein, called by TCRdb with MiXCR from the 5' RACE reads. The sample holds around 600,000 distinct CDR3 sequences, about 12% seen once. The CDR3 runs 17 residues. The V segment lost 2 bases and the J segment 5 bases; nucleotides outside the gene matches: 10. The germline CDR1 and CDR2 sequences are SGHTS and YDEGEE. The sequence derives from a man aged 25 to 40 who received the YFV17D yellow fever vaccine. Specimen: PBMCs, collected on the day of the yellow fever booster vaccination. This chain uses TRBV5-8 with TRBJ2-5, with 12 nucleotides matching TRBD1. The CDR3 DNA sequence: TGTGCCAGCAGCTTCGGCACGGGGACAGGGGGCTTGGAGACCCAGTACTTC. This codes for CASSFGTGTGGLETQYF.